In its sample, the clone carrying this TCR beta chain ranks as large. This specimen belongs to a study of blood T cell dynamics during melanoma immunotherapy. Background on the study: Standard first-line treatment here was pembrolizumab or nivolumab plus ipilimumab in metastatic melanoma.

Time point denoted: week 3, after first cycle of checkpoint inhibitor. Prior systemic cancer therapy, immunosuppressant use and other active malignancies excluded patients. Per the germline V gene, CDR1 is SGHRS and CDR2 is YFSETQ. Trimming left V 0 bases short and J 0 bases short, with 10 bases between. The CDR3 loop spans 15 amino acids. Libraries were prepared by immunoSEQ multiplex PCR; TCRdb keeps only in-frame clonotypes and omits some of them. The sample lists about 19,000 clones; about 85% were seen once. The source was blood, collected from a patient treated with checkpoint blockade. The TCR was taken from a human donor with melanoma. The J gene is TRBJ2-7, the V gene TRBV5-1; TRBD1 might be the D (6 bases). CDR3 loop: CASSLEGGGSYEQYF. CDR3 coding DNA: TGCGCCAGCAGCTTGGAAGGGGGTGGCTCCTACGAGCAGTACTTC.